A single sample gave rise to the 11 T cell receptor beta chains below, sequenced in a study of T cell repertoires in cytomegalovirus infection. TCRdb passed the reads through MiXCR, listing each CDR3 protein once. The table includes approximately 320,000 distinct CDR3 sequences, 8% to 10% detected once. The specimen was PBMCs. Source of these receptors: a human donor in good health (CMV status not recorded). Some clones in this sample may be carry-over from other donors' samples.

This chain links TRBV9 with TRBJ2-7; the D call may be TRBD1 or TRBD2 (5 bases each). The CDR3 is 13 residues long. CDR1 is SGDLS and CDR2 is YYNGEE in the germline V gene. V lost 8 bases and J 2 bases, leaving 14 bases between the germline ends. CDR3 amino acids: CASSGTPAYEQYF. CDR3 sequence (DNA): TGTGCCAGTTCCGGGACGCCTGCCTACGAGCAGTACTTC.

CDR3 DNA: TGTGCCAGCAGGGCCGGGACAGGCGTTGGAGCATATGGCTACACCTTC. This sequence encodes CASRAGTGVGAYGYTF. This rearrangement joins TRBV6-6 to TRBJ1-2, with TRBD1 identical over 8 bases. V shed 6 bases and J 5 bases; nucleotides not matched to a gene: 14. The germline V gene encodes CDR1 MNHNY and CDR2 SVGAGI (reference sequence). The CDR3 loop spans 16 amino acids.

This clonotype was found a few times. The chain recombines TRBV19 with TRBJ2-1; 7 bases align to TRBD2. This CDR3 has 14 residues. The germline gives CDR1 LNHDA, CDR2 SQIVND (reference sequence). V was clipped by 3 bases and J by 9 bases; unmatched bases: 8. This chain's CDR3 is CASSIGTTGGEQFF. The DNA for the CDR3 is TGTGCCAGTAGTATTGGGACTACCGGGGGTGAGCAGTTCTTC. The full variable domain, with the rest looked up from reference TRBV19 and TRBJ2-1, is DGGITQSPKYLFRKEGQNVTLSCEQNLNHDAMYWYRQDPGQGLRLIYYSQIVNDFQKGDIAEGYSVSREKKESFPLTVTSAQKNPTAFYLCASSIGTTGGEQFFGPGTRLTVL.

The V gene is TRBV19, the J gene TRBJ1-6; D ambiguous. Trimming left V 3 bases short and J 0 bases short, with 12 bases between. Germline loops: CDR1 LNHDA, CDR2 SQIVND (reference sequence). The CDR3 covers 17 residues. The CDR3 DNA is TGTGCCAGTAGTATGCCCGCCGGAAGCTCCTATAATTCACCCCTCCACTTT. This sequence encodes CASSMPAGSSYNSPLHF.

A few counts support this clonotype. The J gene is TRBJ2-1, the V gene TRBV7-7; no definite D call. The germline V and J ends were trimmed by 2 bases and 8 bases, with 10 bases remaining between them. CDR1 is SSHAT and CDR2 is FNYEAQ in the germline V gene (reference sequence). CDR3 length: 13 amino acids. The CDR3 DNA is TGTGCCAGCAGCTTACCACTGTCGCATGAGCAGTTCTTC. The encoded protein is CASSLPLSHEQFF.

Worth noting for this clonotype: A much larger clone is a single base away; this may be a read error. The chain links TRBV6-1 to TRBJ1-5; TRBD1 might be the D (5 bases). CDR1 is MNHNS and CDR2 is SASEGT in the germline V gene. CDR3 length equals 14 residues. CDR3: CANSYGRGNQPQHF. The CDR3 bases are TGTGCCAACAGTTACGGACGGGGGAATCAGCCCCAGCATTTT.

There are many counts of this clonotype. V gene TRBV11-2 combines with J gene TRBJ2-7; D remains unclear. Trimming cost V 4 bases and J 1 base, with 14 bases left between them. There are 15 residues in the CDR3. From germline, CDR1 is SGHAT and CDR2 FQNNGV. The chain's CDR3 is CASSSFSVRSYEQYF. CDR3 in DNA: TGTGCCAGCAGCTCCTTCTCTGTCCGGTCCTACGAGCAGTACTTC.

This rearrangement joins TRBV7-2 to TRBJ1-5, with a weak D call TRBD1 (5 bases). V lost 3 bases, J lost 7 bases, and 10 bases lay in between. CDR1 and CDR2 (germline): SGHTA, FQGNSA. The CDR3 sequence is 13 residues long. The CDR3 reads CASSLWRDQPQHF. CDR3 nucleotide sequence: TGTGCCAGCAGCTTGTGGAGGGACCAGCCCCAGCATTTT.

In the case of this clonotype: A read error is likely, as this CDR3 ends without the conserved phenylalanine or tryptophan. The chain carries TRBV12-3 or TRBV12-4 and TRBJ1-5, with 11 bases fitting TRBD1. This CDR3 has 16 residues. V dropped 6 bases and J dropped 1; count of bases not matched to a gene: 5. This CDR3 reads CASRTGTGGSNQPQHS. The CDR3 bases are TGTGCCAGCAGAACAGGGACAGGGGGGAGCAATCAGCCCCAGCATTCT.

Many counts were recorded for this clonotype. The chain recombines TRBV7-9 with TRBJ2-6, with 7 nucleotides matching TRBD1. Germline loops: CDR1 SEHNR, CDR2 FQNEAQ (reference sequence). The CDR3 loop spans 15 amino acids. J gave up 2 bases and V 5 bases, and 3 bases lay outside the gene matches. The CDR3 reads CASSPQGAGANVLTF. The CDR3 bases are TGTGCCAGCAGCCCCCAGGGGGCTGGGGCCAACGTCCTGACTTTC. The whole variable domain, filled in from reference TRBV7-9 and TRBJ2-6, reads DTGVSQNPRHKITKRGQNVTFRCDPISEHNRLYWYRQTLGQGPEFLTYFQNEAQLEKSRLLSDRFSAERPKGSFSTLEIQRTEQGDSAMYLCASSPQGAGANVLTFGAGSRLTVL.

This clonotype was recorded at least ten times. The V and J genes are TRBV19 and TRBJ2-2; 7 bases agree with TRBD2. This CDR3 spans 16 amino acids. Germline CDR1 and CDR2: LNHDA and SQIVND (reference sequence). V gave up 0 bases and J gave up 4 bases; unmatched junction bases: 5. CDR3 amino acids: CASSIDRGDSTGELFF. CDR3 nucleotides: TGTGCCAGTAGTATAGATCGGGGGGATAGCACCGGGGAGCTGTTTTTT.